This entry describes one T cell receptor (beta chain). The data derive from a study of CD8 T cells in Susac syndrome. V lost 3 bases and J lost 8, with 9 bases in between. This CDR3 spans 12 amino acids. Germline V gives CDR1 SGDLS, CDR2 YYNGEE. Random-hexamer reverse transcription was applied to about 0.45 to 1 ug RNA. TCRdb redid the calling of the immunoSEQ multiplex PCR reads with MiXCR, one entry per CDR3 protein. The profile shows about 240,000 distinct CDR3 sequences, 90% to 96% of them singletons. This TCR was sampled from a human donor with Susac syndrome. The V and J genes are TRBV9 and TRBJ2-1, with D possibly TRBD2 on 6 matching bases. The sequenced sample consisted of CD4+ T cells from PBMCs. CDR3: CASSGLGHEQFF. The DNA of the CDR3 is TGTGCCAGCAGCGGACTAGGGCATGAGCAGTTCTTC.